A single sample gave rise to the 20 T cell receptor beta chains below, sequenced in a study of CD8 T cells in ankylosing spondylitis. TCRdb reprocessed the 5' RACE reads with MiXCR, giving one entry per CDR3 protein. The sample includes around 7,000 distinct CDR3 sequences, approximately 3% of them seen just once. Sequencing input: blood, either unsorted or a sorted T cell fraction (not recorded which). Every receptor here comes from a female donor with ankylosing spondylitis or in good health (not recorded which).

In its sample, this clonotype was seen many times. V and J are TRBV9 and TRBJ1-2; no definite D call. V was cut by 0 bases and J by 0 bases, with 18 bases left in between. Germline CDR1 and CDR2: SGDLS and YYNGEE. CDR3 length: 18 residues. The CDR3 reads CASSVEAGSQLANYGYTF. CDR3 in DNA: TGTGCCAGCAGCGTAGAGGCCGGGTCCCAACTAGCTAACTATGGCTACACCTTC.

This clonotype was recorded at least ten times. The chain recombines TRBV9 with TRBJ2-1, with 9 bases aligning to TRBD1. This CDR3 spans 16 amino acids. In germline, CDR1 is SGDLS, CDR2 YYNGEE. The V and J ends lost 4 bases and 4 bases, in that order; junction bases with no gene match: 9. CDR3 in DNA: TGTGCCAGCAGCACCCTGAAGGGACAGGGATACAATGAGCAGTTCTTC. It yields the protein CASSTLKGQGYNEQFF. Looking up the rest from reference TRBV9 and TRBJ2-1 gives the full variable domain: DSGVTQTPKHLITATGQRVTLRCSPRSGDLSVYWYQQSLDQGLQFLIQYYNGEERAKGNILERFSAQQFPDLHSELNLSSLELGDSALYFCASSTLKGQGYNEQFFGPGTRLTVL.

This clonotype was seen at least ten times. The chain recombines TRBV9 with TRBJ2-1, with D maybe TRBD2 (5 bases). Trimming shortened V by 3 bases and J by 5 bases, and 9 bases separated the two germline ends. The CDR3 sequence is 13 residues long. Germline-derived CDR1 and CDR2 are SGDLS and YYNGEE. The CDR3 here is CASSGTSDNEQFF. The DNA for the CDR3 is TGTGCCAGCAGCGGGACTTCGGACAATGAGCAGTTCTTC.

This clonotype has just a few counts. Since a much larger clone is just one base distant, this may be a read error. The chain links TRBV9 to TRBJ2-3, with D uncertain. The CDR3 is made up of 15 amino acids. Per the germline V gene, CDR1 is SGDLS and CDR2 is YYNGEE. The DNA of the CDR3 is TGTGCCAACAGCGTAGGAACTCTTTGGGCAGATACGCAGTATTTT. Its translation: CANSVGTLWADTQYF. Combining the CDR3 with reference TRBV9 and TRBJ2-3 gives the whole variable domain DSGVTQTPKHLITATGQRVTLRCSPRSGDLSVYWYQQSLDQGLQFLIQYYNGEERAKGNILERFSAQQFPDLHSELNLSSLELGDSALYFCANSVGTLWADTQYFGPGTRLTVL.

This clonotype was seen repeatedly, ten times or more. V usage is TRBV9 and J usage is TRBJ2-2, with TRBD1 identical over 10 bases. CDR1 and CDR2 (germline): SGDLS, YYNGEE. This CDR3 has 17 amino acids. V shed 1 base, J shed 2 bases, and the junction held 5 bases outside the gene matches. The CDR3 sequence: CASSVPRQGANTGELFF. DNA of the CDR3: TGTGCCAGCAGCGTACCAAGACAGGGGGCTAACACCGGGGAGCTGTTTTTT.

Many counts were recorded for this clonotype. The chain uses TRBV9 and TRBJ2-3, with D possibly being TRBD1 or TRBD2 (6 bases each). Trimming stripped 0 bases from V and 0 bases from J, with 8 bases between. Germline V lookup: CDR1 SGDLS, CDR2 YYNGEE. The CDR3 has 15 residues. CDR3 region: CASSVGGASTDTQYF. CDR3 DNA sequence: TGTGCCAGCAGCGTAGGGGGGGCGAGCACAGATACGCAGTATTTT.

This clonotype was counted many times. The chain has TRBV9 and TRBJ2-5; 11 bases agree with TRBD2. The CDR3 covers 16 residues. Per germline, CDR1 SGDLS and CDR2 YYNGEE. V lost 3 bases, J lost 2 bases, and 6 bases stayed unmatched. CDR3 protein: CASSGRLAGPQETQYF. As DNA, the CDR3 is TGTGCCAGCAGCGGAAGACTAGCGGGGCCACAAGAGACCCAGTACTTC.

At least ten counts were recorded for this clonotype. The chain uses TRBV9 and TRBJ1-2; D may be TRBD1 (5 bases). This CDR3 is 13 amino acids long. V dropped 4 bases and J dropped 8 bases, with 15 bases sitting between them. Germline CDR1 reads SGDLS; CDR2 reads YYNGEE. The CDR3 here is CASSSRGRGGYTF. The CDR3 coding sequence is TGTGCCAGCAGCTCAAGAGGGAGGGGAGGCTACACCTTC.

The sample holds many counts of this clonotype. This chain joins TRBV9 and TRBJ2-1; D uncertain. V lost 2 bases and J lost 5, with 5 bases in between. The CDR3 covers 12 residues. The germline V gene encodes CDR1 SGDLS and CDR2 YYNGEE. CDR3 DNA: TGTGCCAGCAGCGTCCTTAACAATGAGCAGTTCTTC. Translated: CASSVLNNEQFF.

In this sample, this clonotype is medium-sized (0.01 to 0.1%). CDR3 protein: CASSVIGREKETQYF. The CDR3 bases are TGTGCCAGCAGCGTGATCGGGAGAGAGAAAGAGACCCAGTACTTC. This chain connects TRBV9 to TRBJ2-5; a possible D gene is TRBD2 (6 bases). Trimming removed 2 bases from V and 3 bases from J, with 14 bases in between. In germline, CDR1 is SGDLS, CDR2 YYNGEE. The CDR3 is made up of 15 amino acids.

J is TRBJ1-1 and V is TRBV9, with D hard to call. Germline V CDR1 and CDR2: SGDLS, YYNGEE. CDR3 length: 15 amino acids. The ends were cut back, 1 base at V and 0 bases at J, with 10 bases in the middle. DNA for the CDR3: TGTGCCAGCAGCGTAAGTGGCCGTATGAACACTGAAGCTTTCTTT. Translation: CASSVSGRMNTEAFF.

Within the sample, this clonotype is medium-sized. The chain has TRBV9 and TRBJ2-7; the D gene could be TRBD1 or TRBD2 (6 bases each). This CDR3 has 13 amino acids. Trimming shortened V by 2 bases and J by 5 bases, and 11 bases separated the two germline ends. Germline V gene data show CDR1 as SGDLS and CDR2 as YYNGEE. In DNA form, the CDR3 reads TGTGCCAGCAGCGTGGAGGGGGAGGACGAGCAGTACTTC. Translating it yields CASSVEGEDEQYF.

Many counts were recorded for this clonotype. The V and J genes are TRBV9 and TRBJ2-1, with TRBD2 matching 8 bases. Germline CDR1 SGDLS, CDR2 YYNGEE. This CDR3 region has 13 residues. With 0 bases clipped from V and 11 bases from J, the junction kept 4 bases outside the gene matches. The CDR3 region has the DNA TGTGCCAGCAGCGTAGACGGGGGGGGCCAGCAGTTCTTC. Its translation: CASSVDGGGQQFF.

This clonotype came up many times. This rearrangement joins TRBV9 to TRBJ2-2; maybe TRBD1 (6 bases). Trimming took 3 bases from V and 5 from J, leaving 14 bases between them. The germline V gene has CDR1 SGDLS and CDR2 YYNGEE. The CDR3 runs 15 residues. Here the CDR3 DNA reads TGTGCCAGCAGCGCAGACAGGACTGGAACCGGGGAGCTGTTTTTT. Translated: CASSADRTGTGELFF.

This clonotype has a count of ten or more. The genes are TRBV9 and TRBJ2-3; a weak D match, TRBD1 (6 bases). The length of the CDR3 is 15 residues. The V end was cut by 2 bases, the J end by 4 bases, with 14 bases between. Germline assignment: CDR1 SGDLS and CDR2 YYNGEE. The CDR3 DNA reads TGTGCCAGCAGCGTCACAGGGATTCAGCCAGATACGCAGTATTTT. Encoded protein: CASSVTGIQPDTQYF.

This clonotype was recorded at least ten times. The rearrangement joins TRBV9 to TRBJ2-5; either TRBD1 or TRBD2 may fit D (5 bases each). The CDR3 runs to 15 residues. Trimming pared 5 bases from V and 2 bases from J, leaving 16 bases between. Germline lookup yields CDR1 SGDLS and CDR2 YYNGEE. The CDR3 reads CASSTSGSGQETQYF. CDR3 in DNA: TGTGCCAGCAGTACTTCAGGGAGCGGACAAGAGACCCAGTACTTC.

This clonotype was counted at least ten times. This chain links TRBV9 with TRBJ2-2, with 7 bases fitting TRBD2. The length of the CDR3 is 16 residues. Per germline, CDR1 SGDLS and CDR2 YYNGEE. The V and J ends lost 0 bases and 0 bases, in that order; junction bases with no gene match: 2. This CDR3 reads CASSVGAGANTGELFF. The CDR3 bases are TGTGCCAGCAGCGTAGGGGCGGGGGCGAACACCGGGGAGCTGTTTTTT.

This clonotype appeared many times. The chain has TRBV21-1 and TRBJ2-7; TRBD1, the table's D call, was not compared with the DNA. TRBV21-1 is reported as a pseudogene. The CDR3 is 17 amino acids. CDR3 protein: CASSKRRGPESSYEQYF. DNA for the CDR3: TGTGCCAGCAGCAAAAGGAGGGGGCCCGAGAGCTCCTACGAGCAGTACTTC.

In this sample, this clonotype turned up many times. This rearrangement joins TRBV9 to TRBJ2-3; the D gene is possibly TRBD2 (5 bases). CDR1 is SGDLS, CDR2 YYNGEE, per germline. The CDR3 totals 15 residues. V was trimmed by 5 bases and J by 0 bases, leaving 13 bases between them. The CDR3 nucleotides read TGTGCCAGCAGTACAAGCGGAACTAGCACAGATACGCAGTATTTT. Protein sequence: CASSTSGTSTDTQYF.

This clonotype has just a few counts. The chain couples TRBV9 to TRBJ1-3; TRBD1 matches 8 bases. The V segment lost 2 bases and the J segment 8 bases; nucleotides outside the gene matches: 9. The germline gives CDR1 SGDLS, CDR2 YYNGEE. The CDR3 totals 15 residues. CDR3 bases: TGTGCCAGCAGCGTCGAAGGACAGGGAGGAGACACCATATATTTT. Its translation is CASSVEGQGGDTIYF.